A selection of T cell receptor beta chains follows, all from one sample in a study of HIV-infected children after antiretroviral therapy interruption. TCRdb itself ran the 3' RACE reads through MiXCR, one entry per CDR3 protein. The data contain 70,000 to 90,000 distinct CDR3 sequences, 6.9% of them singletons. Sample: CD45RA+ CD4+ T cells from PBMCs, pooled from several time points, taken from a donor given antiretroviral therapy, either interrupted or continuous. The receptors here all came from a pool of human donors with HIV. The CDR3 runs from the conserved cysteine through the conserved F or W. A D gene is named only where the DNA matches it firmly. Clone size is not always given. Where it is, it says once, few, many or a class for expanded clones.

J	size	D	V	DNA	CDR3
TRBJ1-1	-	TRBD1	TRBV29-1	TGCAGCGTTGAAAGGACAGGGTCGGGCTCTGAAGCTTTCTTT	CSVERTGSGSEAFF
TRBJ2-2	many	-	TRBV12-3/TRBV12-4	TGTGCCAGCAGTTCCCCGGCGATTAAGGGCACCGGGGAGCTGTTTTTT	CASSSPAIKGTGELFF
TRBJ2-6	many	-	TRBV11-2	TGTGCCAGCAGCTTAGGAGTGCTTGGGGCCAACGTCCTGACTTTC	CASSLGVLGANVLTF
TRBJ2-7	many	-	TRBV29-1	TGCAGCGTCCTGACAGTAGCCTACGAGCAGTACTTC	CSVLTVAYEQYF
TRBJ1-2	-	TRBD1	TRBV7-9	TGTGCCAGCAGCTCAAGGACAGGGGGGACGTTAAACTATGGCTACACCTTC	CASSSRTGGTLNYGYTF
TRBJ2-5	many	-	TRBV18	TGTGCCAGCTCTGAGACTCGAGAGACCCAGTACTTC	CASSETRETQYF
TRBJ2-5	few	-	TRBV19	TGTGCCAGTAGTATAGATTACGGAAAAGAGACCCAGTACTTC	CASSIDYGKETQYF
TRBJ1-4	many	-	TRBV28	TGTGCCAGTACAGGTCAACACCTTAATGAAAAACTGTTTTTT	CASTGQHLNEKLFF
TRBJ2-4	few	-	TRBV15	TGTGCTAGCAGTAGAGGTCAAAACACCTTGTACTTT	CASSRGQNTLYF
TRBJ1-2	many	-	TRBV3-1	TGTGCCAGCAGCCAAGACCAGGGTTCCCTCAGCGGCTACACCTTC	CASSQDQGSLSGYTF
TRBJ1-1	medium-sized	TRBD1	TRBV15	TGTGCCACCAGCCGACAGGGGCTGAACACTGAAGCTTTCTTT	CATSRQGLNTEAFF
TRBJ2-1	many	-	TRBV29-1	TGCAGCGTGGGGGGACGGATAAACAAGGTTGGTGCCTACAATGAGCAGTTCTTC	CSVGGRINKVGAYNEQFF
TRBJ1-1	few	-	TRBV12-3/TRBV12-4	TGTGCCACCCATCTCATTCAAGAAGCTTTCTTT	CATHLIQEAFF
TRBJ2-3	few	-	TRBV5-1	TGCGCCAGCAGCTTGGGAGGGGGACTCACAGATACGCAGTATTTT	CASSLGGGLTDTQYF
TRBJ2-2	many	-	TRBV10-3	TGTGCCATCAGTGAGTCGTCTCCAGGGATTAACACCGGGGAGCTGTTTTTT	CAISESSPGINTGELFF
TRBJ2-7	-	TRBD1	TRBV27	TGTGCCAGCAGTTCCTGGACAGGGGAAGACGAGCAGTACTTC	CASSSWTGEDEQYF
TRBJ1-5	many	TRBD1	TRBV4-1	TGCGCCAGCAGCCCCTTCCCGACAGGGCAGAGCAATCAGCCCCAGCATTTT	CASSPFPTGQSNQPQHF
TRBJ1-2	many	-	TRBV7-9	TGTGCCAGCACCAGAACGGGGCAGGCTAACTATGGCTACACCTTC	CASTRTGQANYGYTF
TRBJ2-1	many	-	TRBV20-1	-	CSARVRFGQGNYNEQLF
TRBJ1-2	many	-	TRBV14	TGTGCCAGCAGCCCCGTTCCAGGGTTGGGCTACACCTTC	CASSPVPGLGYTF
TRBJ2-5	many	TRBD1	TRBV10-3	TGTGCCACTCGGGACAGAGAAGAGACCCAGTACTTC	CATRDREETQYF
TRBJ2-1	many	TRBD1	TRBV20-1	TGCAGTGCTAGCGCAGGGGGCTTCTCCTACAATGAGCAGTTCTTC	CSASAGGFSYNEQFF
TRBJ1-5	many	TRBD1	TRBV19	TGTGCCAGTAGTATAGGACAGGGGGCGAGGGATAGCAATCAGCCCCAGCATTTT	CASSIGQGARDSNQPQHF
TRBJ2-3	medium-sized	TRBD2	TRBV7-3	TGTGCCAGCAGCTTACGCGCTAGCGGGGGGGCCGTAGATACGCAGTATTTT	CASSLRASGGAVDTQYF
TRBJ1-2	many	TRBD1	TRBV19	TGTGCCAGTAATGAGGGGGCGTCCAGAGGCTACACCTTC	CASNEGASRGYTF
TRBJ1-1	few	TRBD1	TRBV19	TGTGCCAGTAGTATTGACAGGGGATTCACTGAAGCTTTCTTT	CASSIDRGFTEAFF
TRBJ2-3	-	TRBD1	TRBV12-5	TGTGCTAGTGGTTTGACCCGGGGGACAGGGTCTAGCACAGATACGCAGTATTTT	CASGLTRGTGSSTDTQYF
TRBJ2-3	many	-	TRBV4-1	TGCGCCAGCAGCCAAGATAAGTCGAGGTGGGTCACGTATTTT	CASSQDKSRWVTYF
TRBJ2-2	many	-	TRBV20-1	TGCAGTGCCCCCAGGGGAGCGATAAACGGGCGGGAGCTGTTTTTT	CSAPRGAINGRELFF
TRBJ2-3	-	TRBD2	TRBV7-2	TGTGCCAGCAGCCTAAGGGCCCTAGCGGGGGGCGATACGCAGTATTTT	CASSLRALAGGDTQYF
TRBJ2-3	many	TRBD2	TRBV19	TGTGCCAGTAGTATGTCGAAAAGCGGGGCAGATACGCAGTATTTT	CASSMSKSGADTQYF
TRBJ1-2	medium-sized	-	TRBV11-3	TGTGCCAGCAGCCCGACCCTATCAGGGGAGGACTATGGCTACACCTTC	CASSPTLSGEDYGYTF
TRBJ1-3	many	-	TRBV15	TGTGCCACCAGCAGAGATCCCGACAGATCTGGAAACACCATATATTTT	CATSRDPDRSGNTIYF
TRBJ1-1	many	TRBD1	TRBV5-1	TGCGCCAGCAGCTGGGACAGTCTTGGGGGGACTGAAGCTTTCTTT	CASSWDSLGGTEAFF
TRBJ2-7	-	TRBD2	TRBV7-3	TGTGCCAGCAGCTCCGACCCTAGCGGGGGCCGGGTCTACGAGCAGTACTTC	CASSSDPSGGRVYEQYF
TRBJ1-1	many	-	TRBV18	TGTGCCAGCTCACCAGAGATTCGGCTCACTGAAGCTTTCTTT	CASSPEIRLTEAFF
TRBJ1-1	many	TRBD1	TRBV7-3	TGTGCCAGCAGCGCCGGGATCGGACAGGGGGCGGCTGAAGCTTTCTTT	CASSAGIGQGAAEAFF
TRBJ1-1	medium-sized	-	TRBV13	TGTGCCAGCAGCTCCACATACACTGAAGCTTTCTTT	CASSSTYTEAFF
TRBJ1-6	few	-	TRBV23-1	TGCGCCAGCAGTCATTTTTGGCTAGTTAGTACGGGGAATTCACCCCTCCACTTT	CASSHFWLVSTGNSPLHF
TRBJ2-7	few	-	TRBV7-2	TGTGCCAGCAGGACAGACGACGGGTCCTACGAGCAGTACTTC	CASRTDDGSYEQYF
TRBJ2-7	many	-	TRBV5-1	TGCGCCAGCAGCTTTCAAACAGGCTCCTACGAGCAGTACTTC	CASSFQTGSYEQYF
TRBJ2-3	many	-	TRBV6-7	TGTGCCAGCAGTTCCTCGGGACCTTGGAGCACAGATACGCAGTATTTT	CASSSSGPWSTDTQYF
TRBJ2-1	many	-	TRBV28	TGTGCCAGCAAGGGGGGCGGGTCCTACAATGAGCAGTTCTTC	CASKGGGSYNEQFF
TRBJ2-2	many	-	TRBV5-4	TGTGCCAGCAGCTTGGAACAGGGAGGGAGGGAGCTGTTTTTT	CASSLEQGGRELFF
TRBJ2-7	many	TRBD1	TRBV5-1	TGCGCCAGCAGCTCACTCCGGGACAGAACCTACGAGCAGTACTTC	CASSSLRDRTYEQYF
TRBJ2-7	many	-	TRBV6-2/TRBV6-3	TGTGCCACCGGACAGAACACGGACGAGCAGTACTTC	CATGQNTDEQYF
TRBJ2-7	many	-	TRBV29-1	TGCAGCGTTGTGCAGGCCTCCTACGAGCAGTACTTC	CSVVQASYEQYF
TRBJ2-3	many	-	TRBV19	TGTGCCAGCAGTATCACCGTTAGTGCAGAAACGCTGTATTTT	CASSITVSAETLYF
TRBJ2-7	many	-	TRBV6-2/TRBV6-3	TGTGCCAGCAACTACCGATCTCGGGCCCCCTACGAGCAGTACTTC	CASNYRSRAPYEQYF
TRBJ2-7	once	-	TRBV24-1	TGTGCCACCAGTGCGGGGTACGAGCAGTACTTC	CATSAGYEQYF
TRBJ2-7	many	-	TRBV3-1	TGTGCCAGCAGCCAAGAGAGTGGGGGCGCGTCCTACGAGCAGTACTTC	CASSQESGGASYEQYF
TRBJ2-7	many	-	TRBV20-1	TGCAGTGCTAGGTGGGACATCTCCTACGAGCAGTACTTC	CSARWDISYEQYF
TRBJ2-3	many	TRBD1	TRBV23-1	TGCGCCAGCGGCACCACAGGGGGCCAGCGCACAGATACGCAGTATTTT	CASGTTGGQRTDTQYF
TRBJ1-2	-	-	TRBV7-9	TGTGCCAGCAGCTTATCTAATAGGGGTTCGAGAGTTGGCTACACCTTC	CASSLSNRGSRVGYTF
TRBJ1-2	-	TRBD1	TRBV10-3	TGTGCCATCAGTGATTCCAGGGGGTCCTATGGCTACACCTTC	CAISDSRGSYGYTF
TRBJ2-7	many	TRBD1	TRBV7-2	TGTGCCAGCAGCTTAGTGGGGACAGGGGGCCACGAGCAGTACTTC	CASSLVGTGGHEQYF
TRBJ2-4	many	-	TRBV30	TGTGCCTGGAGTCCCCGGGGACTGGGGGTTAGTCAAAACACCTTGTACTTT	CAWSPRGLGVSQNTLYF
TRBJ2-2	many	-	TRBV6-1	TGTGCCAGCATGAGACTATTACAGGGATGGAGCGGGGAGCTGTTTTTT	CASMRLLQGWSGELFF
TRBJ1-6	many	-	TRBV6-5	TGTGCCAGCAGTTCGGGGGTCTATTCACCCCTCCACTTT	CASSSGVYSPLHF
TRBJ2-1	many	TRBD2	TRBV7-2	TGTGCCAGCACCCCCCCTAGCGGGCCGTACAATGAGCAGTTCTTC	CASTPPSGPYNEQFF